These 32 T cell receptor beta chains were sequenced from one sample in a study of blood T cell repertoires in COVID-19 (TCRdb year 2020). Library generation was performed with the immunoSEQ multiplex PCR assay. TCRdb took this table from immuneACCESS and kept in-frame rearrangements with V and J called. Such tables lack part of the clones; where checked against another copy, unresolved V genes explain under half of the gap, and the rest is unexplained. The sample contains about 200,000 clones, 87% of them found a single time. 20% to 25% of the sample goes to the ten largest clones. Material: peripheral blood. These receptors all stem from a man in his 60s with active or convalescent COVID-19.

The rearrangement links TRBV30 to TRBJ2-5; a possible D gene is TRBD2 (6 bases). With 0 bases removed from V and 4 bases from J, the gap between germline ends came to 12 bases. CDR1 is GTSNPN and CDR2 is SVGIG in the germline V gene (reference sequence). This CDR3 has 14 residues. In DNA, the CDR3 is TGTGCCTGGAGTGTAACGAGCGGGCGAGAGACCCAGTACTTC. Translating gives CAWSVTSGRETQYF.

This sequence joins TRBV29-1 and TRBJ1-5; possible D gene TRBD1, 6 bases. In germline, CDR1 is SQVTM, CDR2 ANQGSEA. With 4 bases removed from V and 4 bases from J, the gap between germline ends came to 11 bases. The CDR3 sequence is 13 residues long. CDR3 region: CSVGERGNQPQHF. The CDR3 DNA reads TGCAGCGTTGGGGAAAGGGGGAATCAGCCCCAGCATTTT.

The chain uses TRBV10-3 and TRBJ1-1; no definite D call. Trimming left V 0 bases short and J 5 bases short, with 10 bases between. CDR1 is ENHRY, CDR2 SYGVKD, per germline. This CDR3 is 14 amino acids long. CDR3 residues: CAISESAGRTEAFF. The CDR3 DNA is TGTGCCATCAGTGAGTCCGCGGGGAGGACTGAAGCTTTCTTT.

The rearrangement links TRBV5-1 to TRBJ1-4; D uncertain. Per the germline V gene, CDR1 is SGHRS and CDR2 is YFSETQ. Trimming removed 4 bases at V and 8 bases at J, with 12 bases between. The CDR3 totals 13 residues. CDR3 region: CASSISEREKLFF. CDR3 DNA sequence: TGCGCCAGCAGCATCAGCGAGCGGGAAAAACTGTTTTTT. Full variable domain (outside the CDR3, taken from reference TRBV5-1 and TRBJ1-4): KAGVTQTPRYLIKTRGQQVTLSCSPISGHRSVSWYQQTPGQGLQFLFEYFSETQRNKGNFPGRFSGRQFSNSRSEMNVSTLELGDSALYLCASSISEREKLFFGSGTQLSVL.

The rearrangement joins TRBV6-1 to TRBJ1-2, with D uncertain. The germline V gene encodes CDR1 MNHNS and CDR2 SASEGT. Between the trimmed V and J ends, which lost 0 bases and 1 base, there was a span of 3 bases. The CDR3 runs to 13 residues. CDR3 in DNA: TGTGCCAGCAGTGAAGCCGGTAACTATGGCTACACCTTC. It is translated as CASSEAGNYGYTF.

The rearrangement joins TRBV5-1 to TRBJ2-6; D gene ambiguous. Trimming took off 0 bases at V and 2 bases at J, with 6 bases between the two ends. Germline lookup yields CDR1 SGHRS and CDR2 YFSETQ. CDR3 length equals 15 residues. As DNA, the CDR3 is TGCGCCAGCAGCTTGGTAGCTCCTGGGGCCAACGTCCTGACTTTC. Its protein product is CASSLVAPGANVLTF.

The chain joins TRBV5-1 to TRBJ2-3, with 11 bases fitting TRBD1. CDR3 size: 16 residues. The germline gives CDR1 SGHRS, CDR2 YFSETQ. Trimming took 4 bases from V and 2 from J; bases not matched to a gene: 6. CDR3: CASSVGQGALTDTQYF. CDR3 in DNA: TGCGCCAGCAGCGTCGGACAGGGGGCCCTCACAGATACGCAGTATTTT.

V gene TRBV7-9 combines with J gene TRBJ1-2; D unclear. The germline V gene encodes CDR1 SEHNR and CDR2 FQNEAQ (reference sequence). The CDR3 is 13 amino acids. V lost 5 bases, J lost 0 bases, and 7 bases lay in between. The CDR3 here is CASSQQPNYGYTF. In nucleotides, the CDR3 is TGTGCCAGCAGCCAACAGCCTAACTATGGCTACACCTTC.

This sequence joins TRBV19 and TRBJ1-1, with 7 bases aligning to TRBD1. V lost 7 bases and J lost 5; bases outside the gene matches: 16. The CDR3 loop spans 16 amino acids. CDR1 is LNHDA, CDR2 SQIVND, per germline (reference sequence). The CDR3 sequence: CASTPRWGRGDTEAFF. CDR3 DNA: TGTGCCAGTACCCCCCGGTGGGGCAGGGGGGATACTGAAGCTTTCTTT.

This sequence joins TRBV5-5 and TRBJ1-3; D ambiguous. Per germline, CDR1 SGHKS and CDR2 YYEKEE (reference sequence). The CDR3 length is 14 residues. V was clipped by 5 bases and J by 0 bases, with 9 bases between them. The CDR3 sequence: CASRPVPSGNTIYF. Written as DNA, the CDR3 is TGTGCCAGCAGACCAGTCCCCTCTGGAAACACCATATATTTT.

Comments on this clone: One end of the junction varies from germline; a read error may be responsible. The genes are TRBV5-5 and TRBJ2-1, with D possibly TRBD2 on 6 matching bases. The CDR3 is 14 residues long. The germline V gene encodes CDR1 SGHKS and CDR2 YYEKEE (reference sequence). The CDR3 reads CASSLILTGGEQFF. For the CDR3, the DNA is TGTGCCAGTAGCTTGATCTTGACTGGAGGGGAGCAGTTCTTC.

The rearrangement uses TRBV7-3 and TRBJ2-1; D uncertain. Germline values: CDR1 SGHTA, CDR2 FQGTGA. The CDR3 sequence is 14 residues long. Trimming took 7 bases from V and 7 from J, leaving 17 bases between them. CDR3 loop: CASTPRTVVNEQFF. CDR3 nucleotides: TGTGCCAGCACCCCTCGCACGGTTGTTAATGAGCAGTTCTTC.

V gene TRBV20-1 combines with J gene TRBJ2-5, with TRBD2 as a possible D gene (5 bases). The germline V and J ends were trimmed by 3 bases and 2 bases, with 10 bases remaining between them. Germline values: CDR1 DFQATT, CDR2 SNEGSKA (reference sequence). CDR3 size: 13 residues. The CDR3 sequence is CSASLTGQETQYF. DNA of the CDR3: TGCAGTGCTAGTCTGACGGGACAAGAGACCCAGTACTTC.

The sample holds one count of this clone. The genes are TRBV2 and TRBJ1-3, with D tentatively TRBD1 (6 bases). CDR1 is SNHLY and CDR2 is FYNNEI in the germline V gene. The CDR3 loop spans 11 amino acids. The germline V and J ends were trimmed by 5 bases and 7 bases, with 6 bases remaining between them. CDR3 nucleotide sequence: TGTGCCAGCAGTACAGGGAACACCATATATTTT. Amino acid sequence: CASSTGNTIYF.

The V gene is TRBV5-1, the J gene TRBJ2-1; 11 bases line up with TRBD2. V was pared by 0 bases and J by 3 bases, with 8 bases of the junction left unmatched. CDR1 is SGHRS and CDR2 is YFSETQ in the germline V gene. The CDR3 sequence is 18 residues long. CDR3 region: CASSLAPSGGSNYNEQFF. DNA for the CDR3: TGCGCCAGCAGCTTGGCCCCTAGCGGGGGGTCCAACTACAATGAGCAGTTCTTC.

The CDR3 nucleotides read TGTGCCAGTAGAGCCGGGACAGGGCGGAATCAGCCCCAGCATTTT. Protein sequence: CASRAGTGRNQPQHF. This chain connects TRBV19 to TRBJ1-5; 9 bases map to TRBD1. V was clipped by 6 bases and J by 4 bases; unmatched bases: 7. The CDR3 consists of 15 residues. CDR1 is LNHDA, CDR2 SQIVND, per germline (reference sequence).

The V call is TRBV2, the J call TRBJ2-7; no clear D. Per germline, CDR1 SNHLY and CDR2 FYNNEI. Trimming removed 8 bases from V and 3 bases from J, with 5 bases in between. CDR3 length: 10 amino acids. The chain's CDR3 is CASFLYEQYF. The CDR3, as DNA: TGTGCCAGCTTCCTCTACGAGCAGTACTTC.

The rearrangement joins TRBV5-1 to TRBJ2-1; D gene uncertain. The CDR3 runs 14 residues. Germline lookup yields CDR1 SGHRS and CDR2 YFSETQ. V was trimmed by 8 bases and J by 0 bases, leaving 12 bases between them. The CDR3 loop is CASKLLLSYNEQFF. For the CDR3, the DNA is TGCGCCAGTAAGCTACTCCTCTCCTACAATGAGCAGTTCTTC. The complete variable domain, with remaining parts taken from reference TRBV5-1 and TRBJ2-1, reads KAGVTQTPRYLIKTRGQQVTLSCSPISGHRSVSWYQQTPGQGLQFLFEYFSETQRNKGNFPGRFSGRQFSNSRSEMNVSTLELGDSALYLCASKLLLSYNEQFFGPGTRLTVL.

The gene calls are TRBV15 and TRBJ1-2; 12 bases match TRBD1. The germline V gene encodes CDR1 LNHNV and CDR2 YYDKDF (reference sequence). The CDR3 contains 17 residues. After removal of 5 bases from V and 4 bases from J, the junction contained 11 bases not matched to a gene. DNA of the CDR3: TGTGCCACCAGCGTCAGCGGGACAGGGGGCTTCAGCTATGGCTACACCTTC. This gives the protein CATSVSGTGGFSYGYTF.

The rearrangement links TRBV7-9 to TRBJ2-3; a weak D match, TRBD2 (6 bases). Germline lookup yields CDR1 SEHNR and CDR2 FQNEAQ (reference sequence). Trimming left V 0 bases short and J 5 bases short, with 12 bases between. This CDR3 spans 15 amino acids. The CDR3 DNA reads TGTGCCAGCAGCTTAGCGCTTGGAGGGAGAGATACGCAGTATTTT. Protein product: CASSLALGGRDTQYF.

This clone appeared a few times. The rearrangement joins TRBV6-6 to TRBJ1-5; D is unresolved. CDR3 length equals 15 residues. Germline loops: CDR1 MNHNY, CDR2 SVGAGI (reference sequence). Trimming pared 4 bases from V and 6 bases from J, leaving 16 bases between. DNA of the CDR3: TGTGCCAGCAGTTCTCCTGACCGACGCGGTCAGCCCCAGCATTTT. Amino acids: CASSSPDRRGQPQHF.

This clone was seen only once. This chain links TRBV2 with TRBJ1-1, with unresolved D. V lost 6 bases to trimming and J lost 0 bases, with 8 bases between them. CDR1 and CDR2 (germline): SNHLY, FYNNEI. CDR3 size: 13 residues. CDR3 region: CASRATVNTEAFF. The CDR3 bases are TGTGCCAGCAGAGCGACGGTGAACACTGAAGCTTTCTTT.

The rearrangement uses TRBV7-9 and TRBJ2-1, with TRBD1 identical over 9 bases. V gave up 5 bases and J gave up 5 bases; unmatched junction bases: 7. The germline CDR1 and CDR2 sequences are SEHNR and FQNEAQ (reference sequence). There are 15 residues in the CDR3. CDR3 loop: CASSHRDRVDNEQFF. As DNA, the CDR3 is TGTGCCAGCAGCCACCGGGACAGGGTGGACAATGAGCAGTTCTTC.

The V call is TRBV6-6, the J call TRBJ1-1; possibly TRBD1 for D (6 bases). V gave up 6 bases and J gave up 1 base, with 9 bases separating them. Germline V gene data show CDR1 as MNHNY and CDR2 as SVGAGI (reference sequence). There are 13 residues in the CDR3. In nucleotides, the CDR3 is TGTGCCAGCAGCGGACAGCCGAACACTGAAGCTTTCTTT. Translated: CASSGQPNTEAFF.

The chain recombines TRBV6-2 or TRBV6-3 with TRBJ1-5; D ambiguous. There are 14 residues in the CDR3. V gave up 6 bases and J gave up 5 bases, with 14 bases separating them. Germline V gene lookup returns CDR1 MNHEY and CDR2 SVGEGT. The CDR3 DNA reads as TGTGCCAGCAGCCCCTCGGGAGATCATCAGCCCCAGCATTTT. This sequence encodes CASSPSGDHQPQHF.

This chain links TRBV6-5 with TRBJ1-2, with 9 nucleotides matching TRBD1. V gave up 6 bases and J gave up 8 bases; unmatched junction bases: 4. Germline V CDR1 and CDR2: MNHEY, SVGAGI. The CDR3 spans 12 residues. This CDR3 is CASRGQGRGYTF. The CDR3 coding sequence is TGTGCCAGCAGGGGACAGGGCAGGGGCTACACCTTC.

In its sample, this clone was seen once. The chain joins TRBV19 to TRBJ2-3, with D tentatively TRBD2 (6 bases). The CDR3 is 14 residues long. V lost 6 bases to trimming and J lost 2 bases, with 12 bases between them. From germline, CDR1 is LNHDA and CDR2 SQIVND (reference sequence). Here the CDR3 DNA reads TGTGCCAGTAGAGGGACTGGGGTCACAGATACGCAGTATTTT. As protein: CASRGTGVTDTQYF. Looking up the rest from reference TRBV19 and TRBJ2-3 gives the full variable domain: DGGITQSPKYLFRKEGQNVTLSCEQNLNHDAMYWYRQDPGQGLRLIYYSQIVNDFQKGDIAEGYSVSREKKESFPLTVTSAQKNPTAFYLCASRGTGVTDTQYFGPGTRLTVL.

This rearrangement joins TRBV5-1 to TRBJ1-2; TRBD1 aligns across 9 bases. CDR1 and CDR2 from the germline V gene are SGHRS and YFSETQ. The CDR3 extends over 16 amino acids. V lost 0 bases to trimming and J lost 0 bases; unmatched junction nucleotides: 3. CDR3 in amino acids: CASSLGTGASNYGYTF. The CDR3 region has the DNA TGCGCCAGCAGCTTGGGGACAGGGGCATCTAACTATGGCTACACCTTC.

The chain joins TRBV10-3 to TRBJ1-2, with D possibly matching TRBD1 (5 bases). V lost 0 bases and J lost 4, with 9 bases in between. The CDR3 is 14 amino acids. CDR1 and CDR2 from the germline V gene are ENHRY and SYGVKD. This chain's CDR3 is CAISESGGIYGYTF. The CDR3 region has the DNA TGTGCCATCAGTGAGTCGGGGGGGATCTATGGCTACACCTTC.

Notes on this clone: The identical CDR3 is also encoded by other nucleotide sequences in the sample. This sequence joins TRBV5-1 and TRBJ2-7; no clear D gene. The germline V gene has CDR1 SGHRS and CDR2 YFSETQ. CDR3 length equals 11 residues. The V gene lost 0 bases and the J gene lost 7 bases, with 5 bases spanning the gap. The CDR3 sequence is CASSLDREQYF. CDR3 sequence (DNA): TGCGCCAGCAGCTTGGACAGAGAGCAGTACTTC.

The chain carries TRBV24-1 and TRBJ2-1; 9 bases are shared with TRBD1. The length of the CDR3 is 17 residues. Looked up from germline, CDR1 is KGHDR and CDR2 is SFDVKD. V lost 2 bases, J lost 6 bases, and 10 bases stayed unmatched. This CDR3 reads CATSDWGPGQGRNEQFF. The DNA of the CDR3 is TGTGCCACCAGTGATTGGGGTCCGGGACAGGGACGCAATGAGCAGTTCTTC.

This chain joins TRBV2 and TRBJ2-5, with 11 positions matching TRBD2. After removal of 5 bases from V and 2 bases from J, the junction contained 1 base not matched to a gene. The CDR3 totals 14 residues. Germline CDR1 and CDR2: SNHLY and FYNNEI. CDR3 region: CASSLAGGQETQYF. As DNA, the CDR3 is TGTGCCAGCAGTCTAGCGGGGGGACAAGAGACCCAGTACTTC. The complete variable domain, with remaining parts taken from reference TRBV2 and TRBJ2-5, reads EPEVTQTPSHQVTQMGQEVILRCVPISNHLYFYWYRQILGQKVEFLVSFYNNEISEKSEIFDDQFSVERPDGSNFTLKIRSTKLEDSAMYFCASSLAGGQETQYFGPGTRLLVL.